This TCR beta chain emerged from a study of lymphopenia after photon versus proton radiotherapy. General study points: Oligoclonal CD8+ Temra expansion after nadir drove photon patients' diversity drop. Relative stability marked proton patients; photon patients lost diversity and naive cells. A bigger post-nadir fall in TCR diversity correlated inversely with survival time in deceased patients.

The protocol was immunoSEQ multiplex PCR, while the TCRdb copy is restricted to in-frame clones and leaves out a portion. The repertoire consists of about 40,000 clones, with roughly 86% occurring once and the leading ten covering approximately 10%. Trimming pared 0 bases from V and 11 bases from J, leaving 25 bases between. The CDR3 is made up of 17 amino acids. Germline values: CDR1 LNHDA, CDR2 SQIVND (reference sequence). In the case of this clone: The antigen remains undetermined.

The source material was peripheral blood, sampled from a patient treated with proton-based radiotherapy. The sequence came from a woman in her 70s with pancreatic cancer. Some clones in this sample may be carry-over from other donors' samples. This rearrangement joins TRBV19 to TRBJ1-1, with D maybe TRBD1 (6 bases). The CDR3 region has the DNA TGTGCCAGTAGTATAGAAGGGGGGACTGCCGGGCGACAAATGGCTTTCTTT. It codes for CASSIEGGTAGRQMAFF.